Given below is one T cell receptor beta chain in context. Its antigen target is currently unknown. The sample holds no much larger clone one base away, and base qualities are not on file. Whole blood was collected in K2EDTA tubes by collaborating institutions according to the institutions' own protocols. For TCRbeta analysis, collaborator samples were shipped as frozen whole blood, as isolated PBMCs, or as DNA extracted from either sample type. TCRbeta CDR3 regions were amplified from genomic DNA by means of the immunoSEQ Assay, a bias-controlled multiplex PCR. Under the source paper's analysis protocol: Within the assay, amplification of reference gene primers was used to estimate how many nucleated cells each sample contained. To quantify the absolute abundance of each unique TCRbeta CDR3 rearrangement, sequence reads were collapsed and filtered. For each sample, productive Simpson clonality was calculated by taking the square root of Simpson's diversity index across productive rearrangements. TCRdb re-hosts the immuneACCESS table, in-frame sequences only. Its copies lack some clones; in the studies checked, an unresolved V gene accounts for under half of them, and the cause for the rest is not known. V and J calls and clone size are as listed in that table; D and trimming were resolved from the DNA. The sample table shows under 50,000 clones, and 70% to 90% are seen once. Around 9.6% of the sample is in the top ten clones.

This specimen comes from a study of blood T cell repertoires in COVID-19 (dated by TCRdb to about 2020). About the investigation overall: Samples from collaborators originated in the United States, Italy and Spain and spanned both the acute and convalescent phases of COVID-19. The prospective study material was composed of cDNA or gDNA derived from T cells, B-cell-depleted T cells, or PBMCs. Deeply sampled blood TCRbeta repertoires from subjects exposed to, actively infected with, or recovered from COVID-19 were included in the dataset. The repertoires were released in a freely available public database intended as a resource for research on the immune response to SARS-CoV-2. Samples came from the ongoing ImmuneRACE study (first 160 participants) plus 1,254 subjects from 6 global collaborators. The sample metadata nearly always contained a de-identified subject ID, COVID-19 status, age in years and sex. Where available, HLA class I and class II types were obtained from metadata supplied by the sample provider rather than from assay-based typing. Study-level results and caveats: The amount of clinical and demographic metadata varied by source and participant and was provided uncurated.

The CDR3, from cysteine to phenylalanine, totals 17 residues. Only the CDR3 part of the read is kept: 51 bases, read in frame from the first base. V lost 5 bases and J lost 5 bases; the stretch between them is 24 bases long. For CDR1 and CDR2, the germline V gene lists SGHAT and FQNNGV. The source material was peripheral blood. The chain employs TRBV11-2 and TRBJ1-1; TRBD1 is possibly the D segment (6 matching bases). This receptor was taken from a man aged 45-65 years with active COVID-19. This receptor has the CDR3 CASSPRLGAGTRTEAFF. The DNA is TGTGCCAGCAGCCCCCGATTGGGGGCAGGGACGAGGACTGAAGCTTTCTTT.